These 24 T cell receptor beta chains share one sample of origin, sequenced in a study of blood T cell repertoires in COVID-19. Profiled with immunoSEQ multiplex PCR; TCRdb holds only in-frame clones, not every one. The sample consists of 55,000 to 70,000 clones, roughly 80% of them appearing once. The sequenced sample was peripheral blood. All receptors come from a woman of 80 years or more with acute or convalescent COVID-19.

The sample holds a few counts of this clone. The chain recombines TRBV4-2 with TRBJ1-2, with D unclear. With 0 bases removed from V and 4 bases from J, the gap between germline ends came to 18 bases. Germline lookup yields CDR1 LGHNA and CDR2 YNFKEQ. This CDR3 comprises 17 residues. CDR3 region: CASSQDPLGQKVYGYTF. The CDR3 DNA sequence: TGTGCCAGCAGCCAAGATCCCCTCGGTCAAAAAGTCTATGGCTACACCTTC.

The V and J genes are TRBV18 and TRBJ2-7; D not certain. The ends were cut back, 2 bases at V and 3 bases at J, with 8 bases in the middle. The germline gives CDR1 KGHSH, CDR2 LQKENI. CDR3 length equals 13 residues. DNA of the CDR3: TGTGCCAGCTCACCATTCCCAGACTACGAGCAGTACTTC. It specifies CASSPFPDYEQYF.

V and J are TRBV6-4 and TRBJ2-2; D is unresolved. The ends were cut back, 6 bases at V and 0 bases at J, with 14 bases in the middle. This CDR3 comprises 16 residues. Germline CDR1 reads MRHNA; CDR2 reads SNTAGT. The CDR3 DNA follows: TGTGCCAGCAGCCTAGAGATAGCCGCGAACACCGGGGAGCTGTTTTTT. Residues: CASSLEIAANTGELFF.

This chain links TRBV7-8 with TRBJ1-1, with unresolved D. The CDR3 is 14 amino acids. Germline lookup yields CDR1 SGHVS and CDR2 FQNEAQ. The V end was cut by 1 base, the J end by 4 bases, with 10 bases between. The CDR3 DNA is TGTGCCAGCAGCTTAGACAGCTATAGCACTGAAGCTTTCTTT. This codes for CASSLDSYSTEAFF.

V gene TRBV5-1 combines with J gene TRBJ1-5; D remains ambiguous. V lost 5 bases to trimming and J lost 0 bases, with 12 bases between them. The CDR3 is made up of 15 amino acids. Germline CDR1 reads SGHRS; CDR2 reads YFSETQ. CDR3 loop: CASSRTGYSNQPQHF. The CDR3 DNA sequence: TGCGCCAGCAGTCGGACGGGATATAGCAATCAGCCCCAGCATTTT.

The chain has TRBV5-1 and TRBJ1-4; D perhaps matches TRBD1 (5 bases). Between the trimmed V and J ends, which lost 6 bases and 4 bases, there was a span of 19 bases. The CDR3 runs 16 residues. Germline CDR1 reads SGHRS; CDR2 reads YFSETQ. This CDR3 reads CASTIGLDRFNEKLFF. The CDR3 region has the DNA TGCGCCAGCACCATTGGGCTCGACAGATTTAATGAAAAACTGTTTTTT.

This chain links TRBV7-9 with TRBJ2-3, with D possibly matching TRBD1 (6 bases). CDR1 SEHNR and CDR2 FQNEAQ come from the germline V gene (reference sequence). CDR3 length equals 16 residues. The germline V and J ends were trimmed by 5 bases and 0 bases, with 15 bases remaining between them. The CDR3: CASSSGQTLSTDTQYF. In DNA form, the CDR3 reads TGTGCCAGCAGCAGCGGACAGACCCTGAGCACAGATACGCAGTATTTT.

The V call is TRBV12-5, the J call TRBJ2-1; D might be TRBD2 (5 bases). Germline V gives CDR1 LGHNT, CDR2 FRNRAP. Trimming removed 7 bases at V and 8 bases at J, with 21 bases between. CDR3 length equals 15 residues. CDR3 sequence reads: CASATTLPMRDEQFF. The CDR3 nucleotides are TGTGCTAGTGCCACTACACTTCCGATGAGGGATGAGCAGTTCTTC. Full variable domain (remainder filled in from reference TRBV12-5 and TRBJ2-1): DARVTQTPRHKVTEMGQEVTMRCQPILGHNTVFWYRQTMMQGLELLAYFRNRAPLDDSGMPKDRFSAEMPDATLATLKIQPSEPRDSAVYFCASATTLPMRDEQFFGPGTRLTVL.

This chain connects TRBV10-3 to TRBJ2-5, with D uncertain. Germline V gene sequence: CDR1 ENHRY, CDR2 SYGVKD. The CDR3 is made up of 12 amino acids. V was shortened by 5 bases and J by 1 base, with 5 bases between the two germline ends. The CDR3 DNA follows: TGTGCCATCAGTTACACCCAAGAGACCCAGTACTTC. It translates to CAISYTQETQYF.

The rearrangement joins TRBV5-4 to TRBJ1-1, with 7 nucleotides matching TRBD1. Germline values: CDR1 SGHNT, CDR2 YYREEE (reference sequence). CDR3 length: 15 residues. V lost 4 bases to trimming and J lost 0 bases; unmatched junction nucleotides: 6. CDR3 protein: CASSGDRAMNTEAFF. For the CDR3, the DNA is TGTGCCAGCAGCGGTGACAGGGCAATGAACACTGAAGCTTTCTTT.

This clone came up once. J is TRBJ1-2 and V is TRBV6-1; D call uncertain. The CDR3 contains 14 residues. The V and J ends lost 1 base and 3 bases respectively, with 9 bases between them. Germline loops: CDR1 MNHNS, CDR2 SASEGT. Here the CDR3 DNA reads TGTGCCAGCAGTGAAGGGAGACTTTACTATGGCTACACCTTC. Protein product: CASSEGRLYYGYTF.

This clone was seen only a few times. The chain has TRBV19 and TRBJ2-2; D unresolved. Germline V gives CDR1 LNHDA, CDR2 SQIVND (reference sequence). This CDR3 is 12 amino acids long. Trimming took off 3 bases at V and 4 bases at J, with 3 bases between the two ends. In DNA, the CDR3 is TGTGCCAGTAGTATTCGCACCGGGGAGCTGTTTTTT. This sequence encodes CASSIRTGELFF.

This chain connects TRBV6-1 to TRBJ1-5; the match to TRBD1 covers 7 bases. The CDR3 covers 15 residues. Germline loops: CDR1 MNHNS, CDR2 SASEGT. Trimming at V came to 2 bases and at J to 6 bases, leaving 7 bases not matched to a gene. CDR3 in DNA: TGTGCCAGCAGTGAACAGGGGGTAAGTGGTCAGCCCCAGCATTTT. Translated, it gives CASSEQGVSGQPQHF.

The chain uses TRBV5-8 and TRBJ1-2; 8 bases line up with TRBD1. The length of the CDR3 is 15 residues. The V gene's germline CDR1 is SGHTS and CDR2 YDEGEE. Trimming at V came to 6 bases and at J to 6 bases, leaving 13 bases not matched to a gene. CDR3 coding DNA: TGTGCCAGCAATCCACGGACAGGGTTATTCCATGGCTACACCTTC. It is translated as CASNPRTGLFHGYTF. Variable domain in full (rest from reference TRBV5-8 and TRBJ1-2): EAGVTQSPTHLIKTRGQQATLRCSPISGHTSVYWYQQALGLGLQFLLWYDEGEERNRGNFPPRFSGRQFPNYSSELNVNALELEDSALYLCASNPRTGLFHGYTFGSGTRLTVV.

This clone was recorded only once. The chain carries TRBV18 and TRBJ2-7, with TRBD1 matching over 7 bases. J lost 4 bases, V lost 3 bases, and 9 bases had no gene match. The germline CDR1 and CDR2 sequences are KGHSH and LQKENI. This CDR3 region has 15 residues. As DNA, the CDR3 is TGTGCCAGCTCACCGGTGGAAGGGGGCGGGTACGAGCAGTACTTC. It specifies CASSPVEGGGYEQYF.

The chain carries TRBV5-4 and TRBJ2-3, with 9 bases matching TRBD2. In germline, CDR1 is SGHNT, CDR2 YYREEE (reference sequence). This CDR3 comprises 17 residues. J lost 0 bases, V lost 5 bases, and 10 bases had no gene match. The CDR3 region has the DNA TGTGCCAGCAGGTGGAGGACTAGCGTAACTAGCACAGATACGCAGTATTTT. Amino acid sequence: CASRWRTSVTSTDTQYF.

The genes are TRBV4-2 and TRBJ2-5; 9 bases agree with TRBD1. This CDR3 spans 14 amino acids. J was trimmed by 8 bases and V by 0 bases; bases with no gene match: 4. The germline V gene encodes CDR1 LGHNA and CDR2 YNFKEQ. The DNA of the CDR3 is TGTGCCAGCAGCCAAGATGGGACAGGGAAAACCCAGTACTTC. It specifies CASSQDGTGKTQYF.

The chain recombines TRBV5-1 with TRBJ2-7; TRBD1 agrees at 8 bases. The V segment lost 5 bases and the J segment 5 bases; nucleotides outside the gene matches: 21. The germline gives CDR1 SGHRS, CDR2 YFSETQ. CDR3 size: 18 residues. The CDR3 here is CASRSYSGGTGSNDEQYF. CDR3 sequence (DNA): TGCGCCAGCAGGTCTTATAGTGGTGGGACAGGCTCAAACGACGAGCAGTACTTC.

DNA for the CDR3: TGTGCCAGCAGCTTGGAGCTAGCGGGGAACGAGCAGTACTTC. It encodes CASSLELAGNEQYF. The rearrangement joins TRBV5-4 to TRBJ2-7; 9 bases are a match to TRBD2. The CDR3 totals 14 residues. V shed 0 bases and J 5 bases; nucleotides not matched to a gene: 3. Germline lookup yields CDR1 SGHNT and CDR2 YYREEE (reference sequence).

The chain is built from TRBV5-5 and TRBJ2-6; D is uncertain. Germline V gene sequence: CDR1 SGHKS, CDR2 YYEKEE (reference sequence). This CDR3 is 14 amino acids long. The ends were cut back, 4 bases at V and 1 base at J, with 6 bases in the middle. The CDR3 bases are TGTGCCAGCAGCGCGTATTCTGGGGCCAACGTCCTGACTTTC. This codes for CASSAYSGANVLTF.

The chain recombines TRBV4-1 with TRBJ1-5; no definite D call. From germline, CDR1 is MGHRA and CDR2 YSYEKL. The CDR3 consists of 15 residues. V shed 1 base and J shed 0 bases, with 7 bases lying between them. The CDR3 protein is CASSQGAYSNQPQHF. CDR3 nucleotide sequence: TGCGCCAGCAGCCAAGGGGCGTATAGCAATCAGCCCCAGCATTTT.

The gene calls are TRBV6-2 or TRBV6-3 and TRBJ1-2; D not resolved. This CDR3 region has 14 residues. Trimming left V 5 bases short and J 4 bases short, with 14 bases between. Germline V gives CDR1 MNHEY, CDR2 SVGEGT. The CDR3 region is CASSGRWFGYGYTF. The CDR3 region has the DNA TGTGCCAGCAGTGGCAGGTGGTTTGGCTATGGCTACACCTTC.

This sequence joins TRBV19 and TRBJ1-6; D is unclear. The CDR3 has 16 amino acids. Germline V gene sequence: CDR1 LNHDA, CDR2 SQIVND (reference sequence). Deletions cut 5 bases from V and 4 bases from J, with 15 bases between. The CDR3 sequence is CASSPQAGAYNSPLHF. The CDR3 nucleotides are TGTGCCAGTAGTCCCCAGGCGGGCGCTTATAATTCACCCCTCCACTTT.

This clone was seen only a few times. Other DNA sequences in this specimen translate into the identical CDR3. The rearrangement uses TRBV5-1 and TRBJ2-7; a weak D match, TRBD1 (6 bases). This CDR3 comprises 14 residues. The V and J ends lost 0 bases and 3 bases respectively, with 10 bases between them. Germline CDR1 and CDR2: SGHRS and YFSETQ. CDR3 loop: CASSLEQGRYEQYF. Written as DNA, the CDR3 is TGCGCCAGCAGCTTGGAACAGGGCCGCTACGAGCAGTACTTC. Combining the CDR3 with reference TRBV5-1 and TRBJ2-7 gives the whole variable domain KAGVTQTPRYLIKTRGQQVTLSCSPISGHRSVSWYQQTPGQGLQFLFEYFSETQRNKGNFPGRFSGRQFSNSRSEMNVSTLELGDSALYLCASSLEQGRYEQYFGPGTRLTVT.